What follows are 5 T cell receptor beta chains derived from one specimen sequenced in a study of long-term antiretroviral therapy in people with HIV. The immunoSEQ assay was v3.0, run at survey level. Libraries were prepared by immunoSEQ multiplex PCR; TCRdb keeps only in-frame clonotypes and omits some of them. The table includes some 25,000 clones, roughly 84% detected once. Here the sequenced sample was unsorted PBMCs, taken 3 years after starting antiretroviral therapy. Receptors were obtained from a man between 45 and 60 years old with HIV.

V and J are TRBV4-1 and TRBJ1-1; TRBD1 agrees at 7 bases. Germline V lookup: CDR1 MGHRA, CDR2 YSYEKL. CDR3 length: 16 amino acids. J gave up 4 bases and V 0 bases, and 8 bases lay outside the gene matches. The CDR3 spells CASSQEKRQGFTEAFF. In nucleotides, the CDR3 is TGCGCCAGCAGCCAAGAAAAGAGACAGGGTTTCACTGAAGCTTTCTTT.

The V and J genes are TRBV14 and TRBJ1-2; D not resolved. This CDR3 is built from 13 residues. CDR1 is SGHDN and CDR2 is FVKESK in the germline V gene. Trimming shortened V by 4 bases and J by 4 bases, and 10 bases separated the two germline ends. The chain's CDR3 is CASSRGRLYGYTF. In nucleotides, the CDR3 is TGTGCCAGCAGCCGTGGACGGCTCTATGGCTACACCTTC.

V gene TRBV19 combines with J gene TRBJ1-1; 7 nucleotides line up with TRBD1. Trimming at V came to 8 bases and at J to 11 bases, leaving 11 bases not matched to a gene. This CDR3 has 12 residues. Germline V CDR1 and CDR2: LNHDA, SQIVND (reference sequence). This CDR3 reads CASHGQANGAFF. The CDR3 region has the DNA TGTGCCAGTCACGGACAGGCTAATGGCGCTTTCTTT.

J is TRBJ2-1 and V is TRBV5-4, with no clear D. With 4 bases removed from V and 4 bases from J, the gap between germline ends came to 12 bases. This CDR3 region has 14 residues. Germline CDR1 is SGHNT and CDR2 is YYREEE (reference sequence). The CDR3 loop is CASSRPRSYNEQFF. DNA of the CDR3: TGTGCCAGCAGCCGACCGCGGAGTTACAATGAGCAGTTCTTC.

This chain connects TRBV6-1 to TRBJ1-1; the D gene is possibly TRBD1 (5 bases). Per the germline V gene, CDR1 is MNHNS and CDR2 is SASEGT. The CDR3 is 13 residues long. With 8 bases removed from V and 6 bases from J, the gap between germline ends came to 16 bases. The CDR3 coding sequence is TGTGCCAGCCGAGAAATGACAGAATCTGAAGCTTTCTTT. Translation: CASREMTESEAFF.